The TCR beta chain under discussion was sequenced for a study of T-cell memory formation after mild COVID-19. Turning to the study itself: TCR clusters showed largely donor specificity. Study-level findings and limits: Memory cells collected pre-infection included some clones that later responded, suggesting cross-reactive memory joined. Clones from the second wave (peaking day 37) had unconfirmed SARS-CoV-2 specificity.

TCRdb re-analysed the 5' RACE reads in MiXCR, keeping a single row per CDR3 protein. The table records under 650,000 distinct CDR3 sequences, about a sixth of them present only once. The germline gives CDR1 SGHAT, CDR2 FQNNGV. V shed 3 bases, J shed 5 bases, and the junction held 5 bases outside the gene matches. This CDR3 has 14 residues. As concerns this clonotype: No antigen is known for it.

The source material was PBMCs or a T cell subset sorted from them (not recorded which). The source of this sequence is an adult woman who had mild COVID-19 (a few samples of this study predate the infection). Cell type and time point are not known. J is TRBJ2-5 and V is TRBV11-2; 8 nucleotides match TRBD2. DNA for the CDR3: TGTGCCAGCAGCTTTGCGGGGGGAGTGGAGACCCAGTACTTC. Its protein product is CASSFAGGVETQYF. The complete variable domain, with remaining parts taken from reference TRBV11-2 and TRBJ2-5, reads EAGVAQSPRYKIIEKRQSVAFWCNPISGHATLYWYQQILGQGPKLLIQFQNNGVVDDSQLPKDRFSAERLKGVDSTLKIQPAKLEDSAVYLCASSFAGGVETQYFGPGTRLLVL.